The source of this T cell receptor beta chain is a study of shared T cell receptors in the human thymus (dated by TCRdb to 2020 to 2023). With regard to the full study: The study examined how the human thymus generates shared, self-reactive T-cell receptor alpha chains.

From cysteine to phenylalanine, the CDR3 is 17 amino acids long. The DNA shown is the 51-base CDR3, in frame from base 1. Reading the germline V gene gives CDR1 LGHNT and CDR2 FRNRAP. V loses 2 bases at its end and J loses 3 bases; junction bases beyond the gene matches: 4. The library was produced with the immunoSEQ multiplex PCR assay. Drawn from immuneACCESS, this table holds only the in-frame rearrangements with V and J called that TCRdb kept. Clones are partly lost; checked studies trace under half to an unresolved V gene and leave the rest unexplained. This sample has 630,000 or so clones in its table, and more than 70% of those were observed once. Approximately 0.0097% of the sample comes from the top ten. Points on this clone: The antigen this receptor binds is unknown. No base quality values were provided; no much bigger clone lies one nucleotide off.

The sample was also reused in another study, on human thymus T cells. As the second paper documents: In Finland, the donors were immunologically healthy infants who were having open corrective cardiac surgery for congenital heart defects. Thymus tissue was collected as surgical resects that were removed during corrective cardiac surgery. Biased V and J gene segment usage appeared to be present in both thymic and peripheral blood repertoires. The related research reported highly overlapping thymic TCR repertoires among unrelated individuals. The study described the TCR alpha and beta repertoires in under ten infant thymus samples and a few matching peripheral blood samples. Donor ages ranged from about 6 to 250 days, and the cohort comprised six or seven male and a couple of female infants. After being mechanically released from the tissue, thymocytes were kept at -70 degrees C in pellets of roughly 10-30 million cells. A QIAsymphony instrument was used to extract genomic DNA from the frozen cell pellets. Using the immunoSEQ multiplex PCR assay, the TCRB and TCRAD loci were amplified from a standardized quantity of quality-controlled genomic DNA. Amplicons spanned the V(D)J region at a length sufficient to cover the CDR3 and identify V and J genes. The amplicons were sequenced on an Illumina platform via the commercial immunoSEQ service. Primer bias and sequencing errors were corrected using previously described methods, and TCRAD and TCRB definitions followed the IMGT database. immunoSEQ Analyzer 3.0 and VDJTools were used for repertoire analysis, which covered basic statistics, V/J segment usage, diversity estimates, rarefaction and pairwise overlap. To estimate diversity, the Chao1, ChaoE, Efron-Thisted, Shannon and inverse Simpson indices were applied, and diversity was also estimated on datasets down-sampled to the smallest sample. Repertoire overlap was assessed by strict matching of CDR3 nucleotide sequence, V gene and J gene, and clustering was done by Jaccard-based multidimensional scaling. Thymus samples yielded on average approximately 840,000 unique TCRB clonotypes, compared with 80,000 to 85,000 from blood samples.

This clonotype was sampled from a boy less than two years old with a congenital heart defect. Donor details come from another sample of the same person, matched by shared clones. Here the chain combines TRBV12-5 and TRBJ2-2, with 12 bases matching TRBD2. Specimen: thymocytes. Here is the DNA: TGTGCTAGTGGTTTGACGACTAGCGGGAGTGACACCGGGGAGCTGTTTTTT. Translated, this is CASGLTTSGSDTGELFF.